This TCR beta chain came from a study of breast tumors, draining lymph nodes, adjacent tissues. The length of the CDR3 is 16 residues. Germline trimming cut 9 bases from V and 1 base from J; bases unmatched to any gene: 13. Germline assignment: CDR1 LNHDA and CDR2 SQIVND (reference sequence). Breast cancer patients provided tissue from their axillary draining lymph nodes. Worth noting for this clonotype: This clone may be a read error of a much larger clone one base away.

In TCRdb, the multiplex PCR reads were re-called with MiXCR into one record per CDR3 protein. The sample contains about 200,000 distinct CDR3 sequences, approximately 33% of which appear only once. Sequences were obtained from axillary lymph node tissue. V and J are TRBV19 and TRBJ2-5, with 8 nucleotides matching TRBD1. The sequence came from a female donor with breast cancer. Some clones in this sample may be carry-over from other donors' samples. CDR3 in DNA: TGTGCCAGCAGCTTCGGGACAGGAAAACTCCAAGAGACCCAGTACTTC. It codes for CASSFGTGKLQETQYF. Full variable domain (outside the CDR3, taken from reference TRBV19 and TRBJ2-5): DGGITQSPKYLFRKEGQNVTLSCEQNLNHDAMYWYRQDPGQGLRLIYYSQIVNDFQKGDIAEGYSVSREKKESFPLTVTSAQKNPTAFYLCASSFGTGKLQETQYFGPGTRLLVL.